In this sample, the clone carrying this T cell receptor (beta chain) turned up a few times. Using immunoSEQ multiplex PCR, the repertoire was profiled, and TCRdb retains in-frame clones only, with some absent. The repertoire holds 29,000 or so clones, with around 89% as singletons. This sample stems from a study of blood T cell repertoires in COVID-19. The CDR3 is 15 residues long. CDR1 and CDR2 from the germline V gene are LGHDT and YNNKEL (reference sequence). The germline V and J ends were trimmed by 1 base and 7 bases, with 14 bases remaining between them. Sequencing was carried out using peripheral blood. The sequence was obtained from a man aged 55 to 70 with acute or convalescent COVID-19. The V and J genes are TRBV3-1 (or the pseudogene TRBV3-2) and TRBJ2-1; D perhaps matches TRBD2 (5 bases). CDR3 sequence (DNA): TGTGCCAGCAGCCAAGTGTCGGGGTTGGGTAATGAGCAGTTCTTC. Translating gives CASSQVSGLGNEQFF.